The following is a TCR beta chain sequence with its context. Its antigen is unidentified. With 60 Vbeta and 13 Jbeta primers, the PCR was carried out. Using immunoSEQ multiplex PCR, the repertoire was profiled, and TCRdb retains in-frame clones only, with some absent. The sample contains under 200,000 clones, about 77% of which appear only once. Germline values: CDR1 SGHTA, CDR2 FQGNSA. Trimming pared 2 bases from V and 3 bases from J, leaving 7 bases between. This CDR3 region has 13 residues. This sample was included in a study of cytomegalovirus exposure and HLA in healthy donors. Study findings and constraints: The listing of 150 or so TCR beta chains classed them as cytomegalovirus-associated. Rare TCR sequences predominated, though certain public TCRs were found in many donors.

The sequence derives from a woman aged 45-65 years in good health and CMV-seronegative. The sequencing sample was made of PBMCs. The rearrangement joins TRBV7-2 to TRBJ1-1, with D maybe TRBD1 (5 bases). The CDR3 spells CASSLIRDTEAFF. Written as DNA, the CDR3 is TGTGCCAGCAGCTTAATCAGGGACACTGAAGCTTTCTTT.